The next 18 T cell receptor beta chains were all read from a single sample in a study of T cell repertoires in cytomegalovirus infection. TCRdb passed the reads through MiXCR, listing each CDR3 protein once. Of roughly 640,000 distinct CDR3 sequences listed, 20% to 25% are singletons. Sample: CD8+ T cells from PBMCs. The receptors originated from a human donor in good health (CMV status not recorded). Some clones in this sample may be carry-over from other donors' samples.

The V call is TRBV20-1, the J call TRBJ2-7; 7 bases are a match to TRBD1. J gave up 4 bases and V 0 bases, and 12 bases lay outside the gene matches. This CDR3 comprises 16 residues. Germline V gene lookup returns CDR1 DFQATT and CDR2 SNEGSKA (reference sequence). CDR3 nucleotides: TGCAGTGCTAGAGACCCAGACAGGGCCTTTGTGTACGAGCAGTACGTC. This sequence encodes CSARDPDRAFVYEQYV.

The rearrangement joins TRBV20-1 to TRBJ2-3, with 8 bases identical to TRBD2. From germline, CDR1 is DFQATT and CDR2 SNEGSKA (reference sequence). Trimming removed 3 bases from V and 1 base from J; junction bases left unmatched: 9. CDR3 length: 16 residues. This CDR3 is CSASVRGGLGTDTQYF. In nucleotides, the CDR3 is TGCAGTGCTAGCGTTCGGGGGGGACTCGGCACAGATACGCAGTATTTT.

The V and J genes are TRBV6-6 and TRBJ2-5, with 8 bases matching TRBD1. With V trimmed by 6 bases and J by 5 bases, 11 bases remained unmatched. This CDR3 spans 15 amino acids. The germline gives CDR1 MNHNY, CDR2 SVGAGI (reference sequence). Here the CDR3 reads CASSHQPAGGETQYF. CDR3 DNA: TGTGCCAGCAGCCATCAACCGGCAGGGGGCGAGACCCAGTACTTC.

This clonotype was counted many times. This chain uses TRBV11-2 with TRBJ2-2, with 9 bases that match TRBD2. CDR1 is SGHAT, CDR2 FQNNGV, per germline. V was pared by 7 bases and J by 1 base, with 1 base of the junction left unmatched. This CDR3 comprises 14 residues. DNA for the CDR3: TGTGCCAGCAAGCGGGGGGAGAACACCGGGGAGCTGTTTTTT. The encoded protein is CASKRGENTGELFF.

This clonotype came up a few times. The V call is TRBV6-1, the J call TRBJ2-1; D call uncertain. CDR1 and CDR2 from the germline V gene are MNHNS and SASEGT. The V end was cut by 3 bases, the J end by 4 bases, with 7 bases between. CDR3 length: 13 amino acids. The DNA for the CDR3 is TGTGCCAGCAGTGACGGACGGTACAATGAGCAGTTCTTC. Residues: CASSDGRYNEQFF.

This clonotype has more than one count but fewer than ten. CDR3 protein: CASSFGDSKYNEQFF. The CDR3 DNA reads TGCGCCAGCAGCTTTGGGGACAGTAAATACAATGAGCAGTTCTTC. The chain combines TRBV5-1 with TRBJ2-1, with TRBD1 identical over 7 bases. This CDR3 has 15 residues. CDR1 and CDR2 from the germline V gene are SGHRS and YFSETQ. Trimming removed 2 bases from V and 4 bases from J; junction bases left unmatched: 6.

This rearrangement joins TRBV29-1 to TRBJ2-5; D perhaps matches TRBD1 (5 bases). Germline loops: CDR1 SQVTM, CDR2 ANQGSEA. This CDR3 has 12 residues. Trimming pared 7 bases from V and 5 bases from J, leaving 14 bases between. For the CDR3, the DNA is TGCAGCGCCGGCAGGGATCTGGAGACCCAGTACTTC. It encodes CSAGRDLETQYF.

This clonotype has only a few counts. The rearrangement uses TRBV10-3 and TRBJ2-2, with a tentative D call TRBD2 (6 bases). CDR3 length: 18 amino acids. Germline V CDR1 and CDR2: ENHRY, SYGVKD. The V and J ends lost 3 bases and 0 bases respectively, with 17 bases between them. CDR3 nucleotides: TGTGCCATCAGTGAATCGGGCGCGGGGTGGTCGAACACCGGGGAGCTGTTTTTT. This codes for CAISESGAGWSNTGELFF.

The chain carries TRBV29-1 and TRBJ1-2; maybe TRBD1 (5 bases). V was shortened by 6 bases and J by 6 bases, with 17 bases between the two germline ends. Germline loops: CDR1 SQVTM, CDR2 ANQGSEA. CDR3 length: 13 residues. CDR3 region: CSVAPGGMDGYTF. The DNA of the CDR3 is TGCAGCGTGGCTCCGGGGGGAATGGATGGCTACACCTTC.

CDR3 nucleotide sequence: TGTGCCAGCAGATTGGGGGGCCTTAATTCACCCCTCCACTTT. Translating gives CASRLGGLNSPLHF. V gene TRBV27 combines with J gene TRBJ1-6, with D possibly being TRBD1 (6 bases). Germline assignment: CDR1 MNHEY and CDR2 SMNVEV (reference sequence). CDR3 length: 14 amino acids. V lost 6 bases to trimming and J lost 6 bases, with 12 bases between them.

The chain joins TRBV5-1 to TRBJ2-1; 10 bases map to TRBD1. The CDR3 loop spans 17 amino acids. CDR1 is SGHRS and CDR2 is YFSETQ in the germline V gene. V lost 0 bases, J lost 8 bases, and 11 bases stayed unmatched. In DNA form, the CDR3 reads TGCGCCAGCAGCTTGGGGGTCCGGGACAGGGGTGGCGATGAGCAGTTCTTC. Its translation is CASSLGVRDRGGDEQFF.

This clonotype was recorded a few times. This chain uses TRBV29-1 with TRBJ2-1; TRBD2 aligns across 7 bases. The germline V gene has CDR1 SQVTM and CDR2 ANQGSEA. The length of the CDR3 is 14 residues. The J segment lost 0 bases and the V segment lost 4 bases, leaving 3 bases of the junction unmatched. CDR3 loop: CSVGGGLSYNEQFF. The CDR3 DNA is TGCAGCGTTGGGGGGGGTCTCTCCTACAATGAGCAGTTCTTC.

This clonotype was observed once. A much larger clone sits a single nucleotide away, making a read error possible. The chain carries TRBV6-4 and TRBJ2-3; D remains unclear. The germline V gene has CDR1 MRHNA and CDR2 SNTAGT. CDR3 size: 13 residues. The chain's CDR3 is CASSDSVTDMQYF. CDR3 DNA: TGTGCCAGCAGTGACTCAGTTACTGATATGCAGTATTTT.

The rearrangement links TRBV24-1 to TRBJ1-5, with D possibly matching TRBD1 (6 bases). This CDR3 has 18 amino acids. V was pared by 2 bases and J by 5 bases, with 21 bases between. CDR1 KGHDR and CDR2 SFDVKD come from the germline V gene. CDR3 in DNA: TGTGCCACCAGTGATTCTGGGTTCTTGGGACAACTGTATCAGCCCCAGCATTTT. Translation: CATSDSGFLGQLYQPQHF.

This chain's CDR3 is CASKVLAGVGNEQFF. In DNA, the CDR3 is TGTGCCAGCAAAGTCCTAGCGGGGGTCGGAAATGAGCAGTTCTTC. The chain combines TRBV27 with TRBJ2-1; 10 bases are shared with TRBD2. V was pared by 7 bases and J by 7 bases, with 10 bases of the junction left unmatched. The CDR3 loop spans 15 amino acids. The germline V gene encodes CDR1 MNHEY and CDR2 SMNVEV (reference sequence).

V gene TRBV6-2 or TRBV6-3 combines with J gene TRBJ2-7; no definite D call. V gave up 8 bases and J gave up 7 bases, with 21 bases separating them. Germline V lookup: CDR1 MNHEY, CDR2 SVGEGT. The CDR3 is 14 residues long. This CDR3 is CASRPRARSFEQYV. DNA for the CDR3: TGTGCCAGCCGCCCCCGGGCCCGGTCTTTTGAGCAGTACGTC.

This clonotype has just a few counts. The rearrangement links TRBV6-2 or TRBV6-3 to TRBJ2-7; D remains unclear. The length of the CDR3 is 14 residues. Germline CDR1 reads MNHEY; CDR2 reads SVGEGT. Deletions cut 4 bases from V and 3 bases from J, with 13 bases between. In DNA form, the CDR3 reads TGTGCCAGCAGTTCCCCCACGTCTCGCTACGAGCAGTACGTC. Its protein product is CASSSPTSRYEQYV.

This clonotype came up once. V is TRBV15 and J is TRBJ2-1, with a weak D call TRBD1 (6 bases). Germline CDR1 reads LNHNV; CDR2 reads YYDKDF (reference sequence). This CDR3 contains 11 residues. Trimming left V 8 bases short and J 7 bases short, with 9 bases between. CDR3: CATHRENEQFF. The DNA for the CDR3 is TGTGCCACCCACAGGGAGAATGAGCAGTTCTTC.